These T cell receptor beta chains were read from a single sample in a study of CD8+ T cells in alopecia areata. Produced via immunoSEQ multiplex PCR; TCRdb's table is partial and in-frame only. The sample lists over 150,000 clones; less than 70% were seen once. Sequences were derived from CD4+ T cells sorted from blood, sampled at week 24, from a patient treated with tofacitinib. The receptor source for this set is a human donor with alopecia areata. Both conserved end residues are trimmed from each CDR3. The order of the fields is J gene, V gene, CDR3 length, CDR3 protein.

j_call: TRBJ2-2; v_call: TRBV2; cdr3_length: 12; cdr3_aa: ASTRLTGTGELF
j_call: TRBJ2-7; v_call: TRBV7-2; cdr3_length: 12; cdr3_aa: ASSRTSGSYEQY
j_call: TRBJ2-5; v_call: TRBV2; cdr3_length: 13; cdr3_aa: ASGRARGGQETQY
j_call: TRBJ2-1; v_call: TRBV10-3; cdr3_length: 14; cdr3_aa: AISGPSGGIDNEQF
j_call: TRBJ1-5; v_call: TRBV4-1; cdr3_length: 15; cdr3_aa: ASSQSRLGARDQPQH
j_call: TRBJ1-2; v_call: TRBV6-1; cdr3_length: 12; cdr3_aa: ASSEDSGGTGYT
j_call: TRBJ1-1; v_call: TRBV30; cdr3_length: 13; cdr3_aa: AWREGQWGVAEAF
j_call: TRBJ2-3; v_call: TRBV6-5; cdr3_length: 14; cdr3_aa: ASSYHPDASTDTQY
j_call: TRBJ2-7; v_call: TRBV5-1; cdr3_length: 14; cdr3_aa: ASSLEPRAGSYEQY
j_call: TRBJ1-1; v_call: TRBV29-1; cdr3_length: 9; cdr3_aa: SSGGATEAF
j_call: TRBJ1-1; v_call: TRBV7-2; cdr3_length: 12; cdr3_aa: ASSLAGRHTEAF
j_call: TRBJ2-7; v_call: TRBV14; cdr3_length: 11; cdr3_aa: ASSVGPTYEQY
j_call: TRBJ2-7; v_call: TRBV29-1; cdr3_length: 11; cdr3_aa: SVQVGHLGEQY
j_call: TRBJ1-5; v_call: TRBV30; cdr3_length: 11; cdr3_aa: AWSPQGDQPQH
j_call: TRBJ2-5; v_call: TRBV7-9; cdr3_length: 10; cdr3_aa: ASSPLSETQY
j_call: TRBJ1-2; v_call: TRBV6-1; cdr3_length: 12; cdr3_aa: ASRPGQGNYGYT
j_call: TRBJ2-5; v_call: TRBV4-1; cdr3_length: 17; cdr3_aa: ASSQDWQPSGGAVETQY
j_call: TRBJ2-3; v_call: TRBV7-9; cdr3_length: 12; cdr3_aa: ASSHRGSPDTQY
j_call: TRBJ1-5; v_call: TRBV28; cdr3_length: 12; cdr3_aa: ASSSAGWNQPQH
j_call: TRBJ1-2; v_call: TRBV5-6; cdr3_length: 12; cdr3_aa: ASSLGFRGYGYT
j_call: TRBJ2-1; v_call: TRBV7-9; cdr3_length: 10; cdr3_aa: ASSRDANEQF
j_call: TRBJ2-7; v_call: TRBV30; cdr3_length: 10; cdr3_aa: AWRVQPYEQY
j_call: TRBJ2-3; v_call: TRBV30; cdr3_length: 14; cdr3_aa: AWSVYAGASTDTQY
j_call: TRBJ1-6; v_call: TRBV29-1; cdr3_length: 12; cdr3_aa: SVSVGQGDSPLH
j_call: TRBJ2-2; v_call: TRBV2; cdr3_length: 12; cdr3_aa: ASSELAQTGELF
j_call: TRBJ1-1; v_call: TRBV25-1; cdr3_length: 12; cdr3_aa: ASSEWGGKTEAF
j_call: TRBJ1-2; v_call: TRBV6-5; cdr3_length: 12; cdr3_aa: ASSYIRGGYGYT
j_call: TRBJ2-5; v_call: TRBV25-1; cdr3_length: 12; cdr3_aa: ASRLGGAMGTQY
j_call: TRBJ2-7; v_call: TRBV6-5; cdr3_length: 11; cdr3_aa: ASRPGHSYEQY
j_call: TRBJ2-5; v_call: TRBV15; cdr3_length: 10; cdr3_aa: ATSPTAGTQY
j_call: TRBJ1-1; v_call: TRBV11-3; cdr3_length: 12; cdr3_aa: ASRRAGTNTEAF
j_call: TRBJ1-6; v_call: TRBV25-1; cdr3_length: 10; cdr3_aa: ASGLPNSPLH
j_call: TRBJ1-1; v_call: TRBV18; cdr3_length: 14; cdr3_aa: ASSPGTGVGYTEAF
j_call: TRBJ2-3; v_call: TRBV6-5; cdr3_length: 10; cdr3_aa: ASSYSLDTQY
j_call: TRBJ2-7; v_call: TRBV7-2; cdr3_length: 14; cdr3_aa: ASSLGANSPDYEQY